This is a list of T cell receptor beta chains from one sample in a study of T cells in Graves' hyperthyroidism and ophthalmopathy. TCRdb analysed the multiplex PCR reads with MiXCR anew, one entry per CDR3 protein. The repertoire holds roughly 280,000 distinct CDR3 sequences, with over 20% as singletons. Sequencing used blood. Receptors were obtained from a man younger than 40 with Graves' ophthalmopathy. The CDR3 runs from the conserved cysteine through the conserved F or W. D genes are given only for firm matches. Expanded clones get a size class; other rows say once, few or many, or leave the size out.

v_call	d_call	clone_size	j_call	cdr3_nt	cdr3_aa
TRBV20-1	NA	few	TRBJ2-3	TGCAGTGCTATTGTGGGGAGCACAGATACGCAGTATTTT	CSAIVGSTDTQYF
TRBV7-3	TRBD1	NA	TRBJ2-5	TGTGCCAGCAGCTCTACAGGGGGGGAGACCCAGTACTTC	CASSSTGGETQYF
TRBV20-1	NA	NA	TRBJ2-5	TGCAGTGCTAGAGTCACCAACCAAGAGACCCAGTACTTC	CSARVTNQETQYF
TRBV12-3/TRBV12-4	NA	few	TRBJ1-2	TGTGCCAGCGGCCGGATCAGCGGATCGTTGGGGGGCTACACCTTC	CASGRISGSLGGYTF
TRBV30	TRBD2	few	TRBJ2-3	TGTGCCTGGAGTGCCTCTAACTGGCGGGGGACCGGAGATACGCAGTATTTT	CAWSASNWRGTGDTQYF
TRBV12-3/TRBV12-4	NA	NA	TRBJ2-5	TGTGCCAGCAGTTTTGTTTTGGGGGAGACCCAGTACTTC	CASSFVLGETQYF
TRBV29-1	TRBD2	NA	TRBJ2-7	TGCAGCGTTGCCCCTGGACTAGCGGGAGTCTACGAGCAGTACTTC	CSVAPGLAGVYEQYF
TRBV2	TRBD1	NA	TRBJ2-5	TGTGCCACCGGGACAGAAAGACTGCGGACCCAGTACTTC	CATGTERLRTQYF
TRBV5-1	NA	many	TRBJ2-3	TGCGCCAGCAGCTTGGTTACAGGAAAAAGCACAGATACGCAGTATTTT	CASSLVTGKSTDTQYF
TRBV5-1	NA	few	TRBJ1-2	TGCGCCAGCAGCTCGGCAGGTGGGAACTATGGCTACACCTTC	CASSSAGGNYGYTF
TRBV6-4	NA	NA	TRBJ2-1	TGTGCCAGCAGTGAGACGAACTTGAACAATGAGCAGTTCTTC	CASSETNLNNEQFF
TRBV30	TRBD2	few	TRBJ2-1	TGTGCCTGGGGAGCGGGAGGTGGGTACAATGAGCAGTTCTTC	CAWGAGGGYNEQFF
TRBV6-1	NA	NA	TRBJ2-2	TGTGCCAGCAGTGGTACAGGGACGCGGGGCACCGGGGAGCTGTTTTTT	CASSGTGTRGTGELFF
TRBV7-2	NA	NA	TRBJ2-3	TGTGCCAGCAGCTTAGCCAACAGGGAGGATACGCAGTATTTT	CASSLANREDTQYF
TRBV10-1	NA	NA	TRBJ1-6	TGCGCCAGCAGTGGGGGGGTAAATTCACCCCTCCACTTT	CASSGGVNSPLHF
TRBV19	NA	NA	TRBJ1-2	TGTGCCAGTAGTACCAGGGAGGCGATATCCCTCTATGGCTACACCTTC	CASSTREAISLYGYTF
TRBV28	NA	NA	TRBJ2-5	TGTGCCAGCAGTATAGCAGCTTTGCAAGAGACCCAGTACTTC	CASSIAALQETQYF
TRBV7-6	NA	NA	TRBJ2-5	TGTGCCAGCAGCCGAGAGGGGTTTTTTGGGGAGACCCAGTACTTC	CASSREGFFGETQYF